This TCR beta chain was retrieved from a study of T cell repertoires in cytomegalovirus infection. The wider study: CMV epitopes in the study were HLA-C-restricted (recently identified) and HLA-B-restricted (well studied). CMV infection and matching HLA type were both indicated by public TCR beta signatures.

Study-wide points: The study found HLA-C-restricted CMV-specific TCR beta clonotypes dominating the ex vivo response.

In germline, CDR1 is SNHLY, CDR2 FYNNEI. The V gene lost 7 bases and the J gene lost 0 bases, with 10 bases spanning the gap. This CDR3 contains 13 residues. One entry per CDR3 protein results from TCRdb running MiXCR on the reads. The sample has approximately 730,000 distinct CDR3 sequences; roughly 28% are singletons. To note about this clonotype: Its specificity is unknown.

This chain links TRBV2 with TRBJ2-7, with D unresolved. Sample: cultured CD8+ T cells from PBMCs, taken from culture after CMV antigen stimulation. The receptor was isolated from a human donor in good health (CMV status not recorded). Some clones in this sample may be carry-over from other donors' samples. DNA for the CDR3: TGTGCCAGCACACTGGCAACCTCCTACGAGCAGTACTTC. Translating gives CASTLATSYEQYF.